This TCR beta chain was identified in a study of beta chain features in type 1 diabetes. Study-level points and caveats: Moderate yet significant TCRB CDR3 shortening was seen in Type 1 diabetes patients in all four CD4+ subsets.

CDR3 length equals 14 residues. V shed 0 bases and J shed 5 bases, with 11 bases lying between them. The V gene's germline CDR1 is SGHRS and CDR2 YFSETQ. In the case of this clone: No antigen is known for it.

Every isolated RNA sample was fully reverse transcribed, so sequencing captured expressed TCRB transcripts. Assay used: immunoSEQ multiplex PCR; TCRdb lists only in-frame clones, some missing. The repertoire has some 16,000 clones, 60% to 80% of them found once; the top ten carry around 0.3%. The sequencing input was stem cell memory CD4+ T cells from blood. This TCR came from a woman under 30 with type 1 diabetes. J is TRBJ1-2 and V is TRBV5-1, with TRBD1 as a possible D gene (5 bases). CDR3: CASSLERGGYGYTF. Here the CDR3 DNA reads TGCGCCAGCAGCTTGGAAAGGGGAGGTTATGGCTACACCTTC. Filled out from reference TRBV5-1 and TRBJ1-2, the complete variable domain reads KAGVTQTPRYLIKTRGQQVTLSCSPISGHRSVSWYQQTPGQGLQFLFEYFSETQRNKGNFPGRFSGRQFSNSRSEMNVSTLELGDSALYLCASSLERGGYGYTFGSGTRLTVV.